This section outlines one T cell receptor beta chain sequence together with its context. What it recognizes is unknown. The entry originates in a study of T cell responses to AZD1222 COVID-19 vaccine. Overall study results and limits: Two AZD1222 doses significantly raised spike-specific TCR breadth and depth over controls. Regions left unmutated in variants are reportedly the target of nearly half of spike-specific TCRs. Seropositive at baseline were only a handful of AZD1222 recipients. Along spike, vaccine-associated CD4 TCRs were found throughout, with dominance at 160-218 and 743-854.

The method was immunoSEQ multiplex PCR; TCRdb's version includes in-frame clones alone and lacks a portion of them. Of tens of thousands of clones in the sample, about 90% are singletons; the top ten hold 1.2% to 1.5%. The V gene end was trimmed by 7 bases and the J gene end by 2 bases; junction bases not matched to a gene: 8. The length of the CDR3 is 15 residues. Germline V lookup: CDR1 MNHEY, CDR2 SVGAGI. The input for sequencing was peripheral blood, taken 28 days after the second AZD1222 dose. The receptor comes from an adult who received the AZD1222 COVID-19 vaccine. The chain links TRBV6-5 to TRBJ2-3; TRBD1 aligns across 8 bases. The CDR3 nucleotides read TGTGCCAGCACCTTAGGACAGGGCGACACAGATACGCAGTATTTT. This encodes CASTLGQGDTDTQYF.